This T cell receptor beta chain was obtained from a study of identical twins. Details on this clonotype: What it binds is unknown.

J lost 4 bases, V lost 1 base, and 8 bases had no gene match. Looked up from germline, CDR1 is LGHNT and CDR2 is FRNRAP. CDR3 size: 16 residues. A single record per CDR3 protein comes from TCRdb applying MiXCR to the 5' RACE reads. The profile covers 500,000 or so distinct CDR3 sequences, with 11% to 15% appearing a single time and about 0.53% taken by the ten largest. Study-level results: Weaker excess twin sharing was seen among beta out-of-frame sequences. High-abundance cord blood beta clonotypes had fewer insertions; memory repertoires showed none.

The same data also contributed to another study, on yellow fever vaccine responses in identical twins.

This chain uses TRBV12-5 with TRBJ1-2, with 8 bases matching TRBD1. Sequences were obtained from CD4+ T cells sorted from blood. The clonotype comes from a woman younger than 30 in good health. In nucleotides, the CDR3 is TGTGCTAGTGGTTTGGCTACAGGGGGTTTCAGCTATGGCTACACCTTC. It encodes CASGLATGGFSYGYTF.